The next 10 T cell receptor beta chains were all read from a single sample in a study of CD8+ T cells in alopecia areata. RNA, once extracted, was reverse transcribed into cDNA for use as the sequencing template. Measured with immunoSEQ multiplex PCR; TCRdb has only the in-frame clones, and not every one. This sample carries about 150,000 clones, about 60% of them seen once, and the ten largest clones take roughly 6.7%. The sequencing here drew on CD4+ T cells sorted from blood, taken at week 0. These receptors originate from a human donor with alopecia areata.

Turning to this clone: Other DNA sequences within the sample encode an identical CDR3. The gene calls are TRBV18 and TRBJ2-5; perhaps TRBD1 as D (5 bases). This CDR3 region has 14 residues. Trimming pared 0 bases from V and 2 bases from J, leaving 7 bases between. Germline CDR1 KGHSH, CDR2 LQKENI. CDR3 DNA: TGTGCCAGCTCACCACCTACAGGACAAGAGACCCAGTACTTC. Its protein product is CASSPPTGQETQYF.

The rearrangement joins TRBV7-2 to TRBJ2-3; D is uncertain. CDR1 and CDR2 (germline): SGHTA, FQGNSA. The CDR3 runs 12 residues. The ends were cut back, 1 base at V and 9 bases at J, with 8 bases in the middle. The CDR3: CASSLVSQTQYF. The CDR3 DNA follows: TGTGCCAGCAGCTTAGTTTCGCAAACGCAGTATTTT.

This chain joins TRBV19 and TRBJ2-3; D unclear. Germline V gene data show CDR1 as LNHDA and CDR2 as SQIVND (reference sequence). V lost 7 bases and J 5 bases, leaving 13 bases between the germline ends. This CDR3 region has 13 residues. The CDR3 DNA follows: TGTGCCAGTAATCTGCGTGGTCAAGATACGCAGTATTTT. This gives the protein CASNLRGQDTQYF.

On this clone: The limits of the CDR3 on the DNA are not certain, so only TCRdb's listed CDR3 is given. V and J are TRBV5-1 and TRBJ2-3; the table's TRBD2 call for D was not verified on the DNA. Counting both end residues, the CDR3 totals 14 amino acids. Germline CDR1 SGHRS, CDR2 YFSETQ. The CDR3 loop is CASTSGFGGDTQYF.

There are a few counts of this clone. The chain has TRBV25-1 and TRBJ1-2; D remains ambiguous. The germline V gene has CDR1 MGHDK and CDR2 SYGVNS. This CDR3 region has 14 residues. Between the trimmed V and J ends, which lost 3 bases and 3 bases, there was a span of 11 bases. As DNA, the CDR3 is TGTGCCAGCAGTGATCAAGGGAAGGACTATGGCTACACCTTC. This gives the protein CASSDQGKDYGYTF.

The rearrangement uses TRBV5-1 and TRBJ2-1; TRBD2 matches at 8 bases. The length of the CDR3 is 14 residues. Germline CDR1 reads SGHRS; CDR2 reads YFSETQ. V lost 2 bases and J lost 5; bases outside the gene matches: 3. The CDR3 nucleotides are TGCGCCAGCAGCTTTATGGGACTAGACAATGAGCAGTTCTTC. It is translated as CASSFMGLDNEQFF.

The chain joins TRBV4-2 to TRBJ2-4, with 9 bases matching TRBD1. The CDR3 is 16 residues long. J was trimmed by 3 bases and V by 1 base; bases with no gene match: 4. The germline CDR1 and CDR2 sequences are LGHNA and YNFKEQ. The CDR3 here is CASSQGGQGGKNIQYF. The CDR3 DNA sequence: TGTGCCAGCAGCCAAGGGGGACAGGGCGGCAAAAACATTCAGTACTTC.

The chain joins TRBV2 to TRBJ1-2; 9 bases align to TRBD1. CDR3 length: 15 residues. CDR1 and CDR2 (germline): SNHLY, FYNNEI. With V trimmed by 5 bases and J by 2 bases, 6 bases remained unmatched. CDR3 nucleotides: TGTGCCAGCAGTCCGGACAGGGGATTAAACTATGGCTACACCTTC. Amino acid sequence: CASSPDRGLNYGYTF.

The J gene is TRBJ1-1, the V gene TRBV29-1; D unclear. Trimming took 5 bases from V and 0 from J, leaving 7 bases between them. Germline assignment: CDR1 SQVTM and CDR2 ANQGSEA. This CDR3 has 12 amino acids. The CDR3 here is CSVNVLNTEAFF. CDR3 in DNA: TGCAGCGTTAACGTGCTGAACACTGAAGCTTTCTTT.

In its sample, this clone was seen a few times. J is TRBJ2-1 and V is TRBV5-4; 8 bases match TRBD1. There are 14 residues in the CDR3. Germline V CDR1 and CDR2: SGHNT, YYREEE (reference sequence). V was pared by 0 bases and J by 12 bases, with 8 bases of the junction left unmatched. CDR3 loop: CASSLGAGGQGQFF. In nucleotides, the CDR3 is TGTGCCAGCAGCTTGGGGGCGGGTGGACAGGGGCAGTTCTTC.